A selection of T cell receptor beta chains follows, all from one sample in a study of cytomegalovirus exposure and HLA in healthy donors. Assay used: immunoSEQ multiplex PCR; TCRdb lists only in-frame clones, some missing. The table lists 100,000 to 150,000 clones, about 78% of them singletons. Sequenced material: PBMCs. These receptors all stem from a man aged 25-45 years in good health and CMV-seronegative. CDR3s leave out the opening cysteine and the closing phenylalanine or tryptophan. D genes are given only for firm matches.

v_gene,d_gene,j_gene,CDR3aa
TRBV2,TRBD1,TRBJ2-2,ASSFQGALAGELF
TRBV5-1,TRBD1,TRBJ2-7,ASSLGSQGDEQY
TRBV29-1,-,TRBJ2-7,SVVGWDFYEQY
TRBV6-6,-,TRBJ1-5,ASRLLHKGGNQPQH
TRBV28,TRBD1,TRBJ1-1,ASTAYTGAPEAF
TRBV28,-,TRBJ1-4,ASRRQKKLF
TRBV19,-,TRBJ2-1,ASSLRAESSYNEQF
TRBV6-5,-,TRBJ2-3,ASSYGHPATDTQY
TRBV19,TRBD1,TRBJ2-7,ASRRDRRRYEQY
TRBV13,TRBD1,TRBJ2-2,ASSTGRTGSGELF
TRBV30,-,TRBJ1-1,AWGVETEAF
TRBV7-3,-,TRBJ2-3,ASSLILTSTDTQY
TRBV25-1,-,TRBJ2-1,ASSVGGDPYNEQF
TRBV5-5,TRBD2,TRBJ2-1,ASSLVEGLLGRYEQF
TRBV18,-,TRBJ1-4,ASSPRQGEEKLF
TRBV6-5,TRBD1,TRBJ2-7,ASSYEGTGAYEQY
TRBV10-3,TRBD1,TRBJ2-1,AINPDRGGEQF
TRBV9,TRBD2,TRBJ2-2,ASSVGLAGHTGELF
TRBV29-1,-,TRBJ1-1,SVVHRVQAF
TRBV4-1,-,TRBJ1-2,ASSQGGQTFYGYT
TRBV5-1,-,TRBJ1-1,ASSPILGVGSEAF
TRBV5-1,-,TRBJ2-7,ASSHDRSLIYEQY
TRBV28,-,TRBJ1-2,ASSPTPNYGYT
TRBV9,-,TRBJ2-1,ASSVVLGTEQF